The 2 T cell receptor beta chains below come from one sample, sequenced in a study of T cell repertoires in cytomegalovirus infection. Antigens of these TCRs are unknown. Each CDR3 protein gets one entry after TCRdb re-called the reads with MiXCR. The repertoire holds tens of thousands of distinct CDR3 sequences, with roughly 34% as singletons. The source material was PBMCs, sequenced either directly or after in vitro stimulation (not recorded which). The receptors derive from a human donor in good health (CMV status not recorded). Some clones in this sample may be carry-over from other donors' samples.

This sequence joins TRBV27 and TRBJ2-1; 11 positions match TRBD2. This CDR3 spans 18 amino acids. The germline gives CDR1 MNHEY, CDR2 SMNVEV (reference sequence). V lost 1 base, J lost 2 bases, and 7 bases stayed unmatched. CDR3 amino acids: CASSLFGLAGGTYNEQFF. In nucleotides, the CDR3 is TGTGCCAGCAGTTTATTTGGCCTAGCGGGGGGCACCTACAATGAGCAGTTCTTC.

The chain links TRBV27 to TRBJ2-1; 7 bases fit TRBD2. CDR1 and CDR2 (germline): MNHEY, SMNVEV (reference sequence). Trimming cost V 1 base and J 5 bases; bases outside gene matches: 2. CDR3 length: 14 residues. Here the CDR3 reads CASSLFLADNEQFF. In DNA, the CDR3 is TGTGCCAGCAGTTTATTTCTAGCGGACAATGAGCAGTTCTTC.